This TCR beta chain was recorded in a study of identical twins. Findings and caveats of the study: Clonotypes of the beta chain that were abundant in cord blood carried fewer insertions (memory repertoires showed none). Instead of following the same donors, the conclusions were based on cross-sectional statistical analysis. The authors noted that invariant MAIT and iNKT cells could partly confound zero-insertion analyses.

TCRdb redid the calling of the 5' RACE reads with MiXCR, one entry per CDR3 protein. This table holds 400,000 or so distinct CDR3 sequences, about 10% found once. This clonotype was counted between two and nine times. The antigen is not known. All of the donors were Caucasians in good health. The clonotype originates from a woman aged 45-60 years in good health. Sequenced material: naive T cells sorted from blood.

CDR3 coding DNA: TGCAGCGTCACGTCATTGGGGTCGGGGGAAAAACTGTTTTTT. This sequence encodes CSVTSLGSGEKLFF. The chain has TRBV29-1 and TRBJ1-4; D remains unclear. The CDR3 consists of 14 residues. Deletions cut 6 bases from V and 8 bases from J, with 19 bases between. The V gene's germline CDR1 is SQVTM and CDR2 ANQGSEA.